This T cell receptor (beta chain) was retrieved from a study of regulatory T cells in long-lasting Graves disease. Study details: A definition of persistent Graves' disease required over 5 years of antithyroid drugs plus positive TSH receptor antibodies. Study-wide points: Persistent Graves' patients showed reduced TCR diversity versus newly diagnosed patients. Persistent patients shared more public clonotypes (about 2,900) than new patients (under 1,000).

Building of the TCR beta libraries involved iRepertoire HTBI primers and Arm-PCR of CDR3 regions. Each CDR3 protein is one row after TCRdb ran MiXCR on the multiplex PCR reads. The sample lists 390,000 or so distinct CDR3 sequences; approximately 25% were seen once. The time point denotes: persistent/refractory GD, antithyroid drugs over 5 years with positive TRAb. The authors made the TCR library using RNA they extracted from PBMCs. Concerning this clonotype itself: The antigen remains unidentified.

CDR3 length equals 13 residues. CDR1 and CDR2 from the germline V gene are SGHAT and FQNNGV. V was shortened by 1 base and J by 5 bases, with 8 bases between the two germline ends. The TCR was taken from a woman aged 40 to 49 with Graves disease. The rearrangement joins TRBV11-2 to TRBJ1-1; D is perhaps TRBD1 (5 bases). This material consisted of peripheral blood mononuclear cells (PBMCs), taken when the disease was refractory, from a patient treated with antithyroid drugs. The CDR3 nucleotides read TGTGCCAGCAGCTTAGGGGGGTGGACTGAAGCTTTCTTT. It translates to CASSLGGWTEAFF.